This entry lists 29 T cell receptor beta chains sequenced from one sample in a study of blood T cell repertoires in COVID-19. Libraries were prepared by immunoSEQ multiplex PCR; TCRdb keeps only in-frame clonotypes and omits some of them. The sample includes under 250,000 clones, around 80% seen only once; the top ten take 9.5% to 15%. The sample consisted of peripheral blood. These TCRs come from a woman aged 35 to 49 with acute or convalescent COVID-19.

The J gene is TRBJ2-7, the V gene TRBV7-6; 7 bases are a match to TRBD2. The germline gives CDR1 SGHVS, CDR2 FNYEAQ. The CDR3 is 15 residues long. V lost 3 bases and J lost 3; bases outside the gene matches: 8. The CDR3 coding sequence is TGTGCCAGCAGCTTGAGCGGGGCACTCAACTACGAGCAGTACTTC. Translating it yields CASSLSGALNYEQYF.

There are a few counts of this clone. The genes are TRBV3-1 (or the pseudogene TRBV3-2) and TRBJ1-2; maybe TRBD1 (6 bases). Trimming took 1 base from V and 2 from J, leaving 17 bases between them. Germline V gene lookup returns CDR1 LGHDT and CDR2 YNNKEL (reference sequence). CDR3 size: 17 residues. The CDR3 is CASSQVWAGAINYGYTF. The CDR3 nucleotides are TGTGCCAGCAGCCAAGTGTGGGCAGGGGCGATCAACTATGGCTACACCTTC.

This clone was found many times. The DNA is left out, because the CDR3 cannot be placed on it with certainty; the CDR3 is given as TCRdb lists it. This chain connects TRBV12-3 or TRBV12-4 to TRBJ1-2; TRBD1, the table's D call, lacks a check against the DNA. Both ends counted, the CDR3 spans 13 residues. Here the CDR3 reads CASSPDRVGIGTF.

CDR3 nucleotide sequence: TGTGCCAGCAGCCAAGACATCCCCCTCGGAGGTAGCCGTTGGTTCAATGAGCAGTTCTTC. Amino acid sequence: CASSQDIPLGGSRWFNEQFF. This rearrangement joins TRBV4-2 to TRBJ2-1; TRBD2 is a possible D gene (5 bases). Germline lookup yields CDR1 LGHNA and CDR2 YNFKEQ. CDR3 size: 20 residues. V lost 0 bases, J lost 6 bases, and 27 bases lay in between.

This sequence joins TRBV4-2 and TRBJ2-3; possibly TRBD2 for D (6 bases). CDR3 length: 17 residues. Germline CDR1 is LGHNA and CDR2 is YNFKEQ. With 1 base removed from V and 0 bases from J, the gap between germline ends came to 14 bases. CDR3 coding DNA: TGTGCCAGCAGCCAAGGATTGGGGGGAATAAGCACAGATACGCAGTATTTT. It is translated as CASSQGLGGISTDTQYF.

This chain links TRBV6-5 with TRBJ1-2; a weak D match, TRBD1 (6 bases). V was cut by 10 bases and J by 2 bases, with 20 bases left in between. Germline V lookup: CDR1 MNHEY, CDR2 SVGAGI. CDR3 length: 15 amino acids. CDR3: CATLSWRGGNYGYTF. Here the CDR3 DNA reads TGTGCCACCTTGTCGTGGAGGGGGGGCAACTATGGCTACACCTTC.

The chain carries TRBV10-3 and TRBJ2-7, with D perhaps matching TRBD1 (5 bases). CDR3 length: 15 residues. Germline CDR1 and CDR2: ENHRY and SYGVKD. V was clipped by 5 bases and J by 6 bases, with 20 bases between them. The DNA for the CDR3 is TGTGCCATCAGTCCAAGGCCGGACATTTTGGGCGAGCAGTACTTC. Translation gives CAISPRPDILGEQYF.

This clone was seen a handful of times. CDR3: CASSLTVTDGYTF. The DNA for the CDR3 is TGCGCCAGCAGCCTTACAGTGACGGATGGCTACACCTTC. V and J are TRBV10-1 and TRBJ1-2; D gene unclear. V was cut by 6 bases and J by 6 bases, with 14 bases left in between. The CDR3 spans 13 residues. Germline CDR1 is WNHNN and CDR2 is SYGVQD (reference sequence).

V and J are TRBV4-1 and TRBJ1-4, with unresolved D. There are 17 residues in the CDR3. V lost 0 bases, J lost 2 bases, and 13 bases lay in between. CDR1 MGHRA and CDR2 YSYEKL come from the germline V gene. This chain's CDR3 is CASSQDLGRVTNEKLFF. The CDR3 DNA is TGCGCCAGCAGCCAAGATCTGGGGAGGGTGACTAATGAAAAACTGTTTTTT.

The V gene is TRBV6-2 or TRBV6-3, the J gene TRBJ1-1; D gene ambiguous. The length of the CDR3 is 14 residues. Germline CDR1 MNHEY, CDR2 SVGEGT. The ends were cut back, 2 bases at V and 4 bases at J, with 11 bases in the middle. In nucleotides, the CDR3 is TGTGCCAGCAGTTACGGGTTGGCGGTCACTGAAGCTTTCTTT. This encodes CASSYGLAVTEAFF.

This clone came up once. The sample has other DNA sequences that encode this CDR3 too. CDR3 residues: CASSPTDNSPLHF. In nucleotides, the CDR3 is TGTGCCAGCTCTCCCACTGATAATTCACCCCTCCACTTT. The V call is TRBV18, the J call TRBJ1-6; D call uncertain. The CDR3 loop spans 13 amino acids. Germline-derived CDR1 and CDR2 are KGHSH and LQKENI. Trimming took off 6 bases at V and 5 bases at J, with 8 bases between the two ends.

This chain joins TRBV19 and TRBJ1-1; the match to TRBD1 covers 10 bases. J gave up 4 bases and V 4 bases, and 3 bases lay outside the gene matches. CDR3 length: 14 amino acids. Germline CDR1 reads LNHDA; CDR2 reads SQIVND (reference sequence). CDR3: CASSRGQGRTEAFF. CDR3 nucleotide sequence: TGTGCCAGTAGTAGGGGACAGGGGCGCACTGAAGCTTTCTTT. Full variable domain (remainder filled in from reference TRBV19 and TRBJ1-1): DGGITQSPKYLFRKEGQNVTLSCEQNLNHDAMYWYRQDPGQGLRLIYYSQIVNDFQKGDIAEGYSVSREKKESFPLTVTSAQKNPTAFYLCASSRGQGRTEAFFGQGTRLTVV.

This clone has more than one count but fewer than ten. J is TRBJ2-1 and V is TRBV30; 7 positions agree with TRBD2. The CDR3 spans 14 residues. Germline V gene data show CDR1 as GTSNPN and CDR2 as SVGIG (reference sequence). V lost 4 bases to trimming and J lost 2 bases; unmatched junction nucleotides: 5. This CDR3 reads CAWKRGITYNEQFF. The CDR3 nucleotides read TGTGCCTGGAAGCGGGGTATTACCTACAATGAGCAGTTCTTC.

This sequence joins TRBV7-9 and TRBJ1-3; D is possibly TRBD1 (6 bases). The CDR3 has 16 residues. Trimming shortened V by 6 bases and J by 4 bases, and 19 bases separated the two germline ends. Germline CDR1 and CDR2: SEHNR and FQNEAQ (reference sequence). DNA of the CDR3: TGTGCCAGCAGACAGGGCCCCGCAGGGCGCGGAAACACCATATATTTT. Its protein product is CASRQGPAGRGNTIYF.

CDR3 region: CASSTDSSDTQYF. The CDR3 nucleotides are TGTGCCAGCAGCACCGACTCGTCAGATACGCAGTATTTT. The chain recombines TRBV9 with TRBJ2-3; D unclear. Trimming removed 4 bases at V and 4 bases at J, with 10 bases between. The CDR3 sequence is 13 residues long. Looked up from germline, CDR1 is SGDLS and CDR2 is YYNGEE.

This clone was observed a few times. V is TRBV5-5 and J is TRBJ1-4; D is uncertain. Germline V gene lookup returns CDR1 SGHKS and CDR2 YYEKEE (reference sequence). There are 16 residues in the CDR3. V lost 3 bases and J lost 3, with 15 bases in between. Written as DNA, the CDR3 is TGTGCCAGCAGCTATTGGGTCTGGGCCGCTAATGAAAAACTGTTTTTT. It specifies CASSYWVWAANEKLFF.

This sequence joins TRBV18 and TRBJ1-4; TRBD1 agrees at 12 bases. This CDR3 spans 16 amino acids. CDR1 is KGHSH and CDR2 is LQKENI in the germline V gene. V shed 3 bases and J 2 bases; nucleotides not matched to a gene: 1. Here the CDR3 reads CASSPGQGATNEKLFF. The DNA of the CDR3 is TGTGCCAGCTCACCGGGACAGGGGGCCACTAATGAAAAACTGTTTTTT.

This chain uses TRBV5-6 with TRBJ2-5; 10 nucleotides line up with TRBD2. The CDR3 runs to 18 residues. CDR1 and CDR2 (germline): SGHDT, YYEEEE. J lost 1 base, V lost 2 bases, and 11 bases had no gene match. The CDR3 sequence is CASSFSTPAGGIQETQYF. In DNA, the CDR3 is TGTGCCAGCAGCTTTAGTACCCCAGCGGGAGGGATCCAAGAGACCCAGTACTTC.

This chain connects TRBV27 to TRBJ2-2, with TRBD2 matching 10 bases. CDR1 MNHEY and CDR2 SMNVEV come from the germline V gene (reference sequence). The CDR3 has 17 residues. The V gene end was trimmed by 6 bases and the J gene end by 3 bases; junction bases not matched to a gene: 10. The CDR3 sequence is CASSLASGGFDTGELFF. CDR3 coding DNA: TGTGCCAGCAGCCTAGCTAGCGGGGGATTTGACACCGGGGAGCTGTTTTTT.

The chain has TRBV11-2 and TRBJ2-1, with 11 bases lining up with TRBD2. The CDR3 is 13 amino acids. Germline V gene sequence: CDR1 SGHAT, CDR2 FQNNGV. V lost 5 bases to trimming and J lost 14 bases; unmatched junction nucleotides: 8. The CDR3 loop reads CASSQQLAGGEFF. The CDR3 DNA follows: TGTGCCAGCAGCCAACAATTAGCGGGAGGGGAGTTCTTC.

The chain links TRBV10-3 to TRBJ1-5, with 9 positions matching TRBD1. With 5 bases clipped from V and 6 bases from J, the junction kept 11 bases outside the gene matches. Germline CDR1 and CDR2: ENHRY and SYGVKD. The CDR3 extends over 16 amino acids. The CDR3 reads CAISRGDRERAQPQHF. The CDR3, as DNA: TGTGCCATCAGTCGCGGGGACAGGGAACGGGCTCAGCCCCAGCATTTT.

The V and J genes are TRBV11-2 and TRBJ2-1, with TRBD2 matching 10 bases. Germline V gene sequence: CDR1 SGHAT, CDR2 FQNNGV. The CDR3 spans 17 residues. Losses at the gene ends were 3 bases for V and 4 bases for J; bases not matched to a gene: 9. This chain's CDR3 is CASSFGGGLAAYNEQFF. CDR3 nucleotide sequence: TGTGCCAGCAGCTTCGGGGGCGGACTAGCGGCGTACAATGAGCAGTTCTTC. The full variable domain, its missing parts supplied by reference TRBV11-2 and TRBJ2-1, is EAGVAQSPRYKIIEKRQSVAFWCNPISGHATLYWYQQILGQGPKLLIQFQNNGVVDDSQLPKDRFSAERLKGVDSTLKIQPAKLEDSAVYLCASSFGGGLAAYNEQFFGPGTRLTVL.

For the CDR3, the DNA is TGTGCCAGTAGGGAGACTACCTACAATGAGCAGTTCTTC. Its protein product is CASRETTYNEQFF. The rearrangement links TRBV19 to TRBJ2-1; D is possibly TRBD2 (5 bases). This CDR3 region has 13 residues. Trimming took 6 bases from V and 2 from J, leaving 8 bases between them. Per the germline V gene, CDR1 is LNHDA and CDR2 is SQIVND (reference sequence).

The V and J genes are TRBV6-6 and TRBJ1-5; D is uncertain. CDR1 MNHNY and CDR2 SVGAGI come from the germline V gene (reference sequence). The V end lost 6 bases, the J end lost 0 bases, and 6 bases lay between the germline ends. This CDR3 spans 13 amino acids. CDR3 sequence (DNA): TGTGCCAGCAGCCGGGATAGCAATCAGCCCCAGCATTTT. It is translated as CASSRDSNQPQHF.

This clone was observed a handful of times. The chain combines TRBV27 with TRBJ1-5; D unresolved. Per the germline V gene, CDR1 is MNHEY and CDR2 is SMNVEV (reference sequence). The CDR3 contains 16 residues. V was shortened by 1 base and J by 5 bases, with 15 bases between the two germline ends. This chain's CDR3 is CASSLYARSKDQPQHF. The CDR3 nucleotides read TGTGCCAGCAGTTTATATGCCCGATCTAAAGATCAGCCCCAGCATTTT.

The genes are TRBV19 and TRBJ2-7; TRBD1 matches at 7 bases. The CDR3 is made up of 15 amino acids. The J segment lost 2 bases and the V segment lost 3 bases, leaving 7 bases of the junction unmatched. Germline V gene lookup returns CDR1 LNHDA and CDR2 SQIVND (reference sequence). The CDR3 region is CASSIPGQRTYEQYF. CDR3 nucleotide sequence: TGTGCCAGTAGTATTCCGGGACAGAGGACCTACGAGCAGTACTTC.

This rearrangement joins TRBV24-1 to TRBJ2-1; tentative D call: TRBD1 (5 bases). Germline V gene lookup returns CDR1 KGHDR and CDR2 SFDVKD. CDR3 length: 17 residues. Trimming removed 3 bases from V and 4 bases from J, with 18 bases in between. The CDR3 region has the DNA TGTGCCACCAGTGATCCCGAACAGGCTTTTCCTTACAATGAGCAGTTCTTC. Residues: CATSDPEQAFPYNEQFF.

This chain connects TRBV6-6 to TRBJ2-1; 8 bases line up with TRBD2. Germline assignment: CDR1 MNHNY and CDR2 SVGAGI (reference sequence). V lost 4 bases and J lost 4; bases outside the gene matches: 6. This CDR3 has 15 amino acids. The CDR3 DNA sequence: TGTGCCAGCAGTTTCGGACTAGCTTCATACAATGAGCAGTTCTTC. Protein: CASSFGLASYNEQFF.

The rearrangement uses TRBV14 and TRBJ2-1, with 12 bases matching TRBD2. The CDR3 covers 19 residues. V trimming: 0 bases; J trimming: 4 bases; junction bases outside the gene matches: 10. Germline V gene sequence: CDR1 SGHDN, CDR2 FVKESK. CDR3 DNA: TGTGCCAGCAGCCAAGATAGGGCGACTAGCGGGAGAGGGTACAATGAGCAGTTCTTC. Its protein is CASSQDRATSGRGYNEQFF.